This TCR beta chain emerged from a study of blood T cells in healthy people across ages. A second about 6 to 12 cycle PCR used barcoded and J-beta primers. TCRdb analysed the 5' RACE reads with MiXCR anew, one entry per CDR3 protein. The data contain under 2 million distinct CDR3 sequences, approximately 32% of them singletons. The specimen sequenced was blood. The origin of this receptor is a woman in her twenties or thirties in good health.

The CDR3 DNA reads TGTGCCAGCAGTTACGAGCGACCAGGCACCTCCGCGGCCTACGAGCAGTACTTC. Its translation is CASSYERPGTSAAYEQYF. The chain has TRBV6-5 and TRBJ2-7; no definite D call. The CDR3 has 18 amino acids. The germline V gene has CDR1 MNHEY and CDR2 SVGAGI. V lost 2 bases, J lost 2 bases, and 22 bases lay in between.